These 9 T cell receptor beta chains share one sample of origin, sequenced in a study of metastatic and nonmetastatic thyroid tumors. Until they underwent thyroid surgery, no patient had received any treatment. With MiXCR, TCRdb called clones anew from the PCR reads. The profile shows almost 85,000 clones, 9.5% to 15% of them singletons. The sample comprised tumor tissue. These receptors were taken from a female donor with papillary thyroid cancer or a benign thyroid nodule (not recorded which). Some clones in this sample may be carry-over from other donors' samples.

This clone was detected ten times or more. The chain carries TRBV30 and TRBJ1-1, with D perhaps matching TRBD1 (6 bases). The V gene's germline CDR1 is GTSNPN and CDR2 SVGIG (reference sequence). The V and J ends lost 1 base and 6 bases respectively, with 15 bases between them. The CDR3 consists of 14 residues. CDR3 sequence (DNA): TGTGCCTGGAGTGCGGGACATTCGGGCGCTGAAGCTTTCTTT. Its protein is CAWSAGHSGAEAFF.

This clone was recorded many times. The V and J genes are TRBV9 and TRBJ2-2; the match to TRBD2 covers 11 bases. The CDR3 runs to 17 residues. Germline assignment: CDR1 SGDLS and CDR2 YYNGEE. V gave up 2 bases and J gave up 4 bases; unmatched junction bases: 7. CDR3 coding DNA: TGTGCCAGCAGCGTTGAGCCCGGGACTAGCGGCACCGGGGAGCTGTTTTTT. The encoded protein is CASSVEPGTSGTGELFF.

There are many counts of this clone. The chain carries TRBV19 and TRBJ2-7, with 9 bases identical to TRBD2. Per the germline V gene, CDR1 is LNHDA and CDR2 is SQIVND (reference sequence). CDR3 length: 16 amino acids. Unmatched junction bases numbered 8, after V lost 4 bases and J lost 1 base. Here the CDR3 reads CASSTRGGRESYEQYF. For the CDR3, the DNA is TGTGCCAGTAGTACCCGTGGCGGGAGGGAGTCCTACGAGCAGTACTTC.

A remark on this clone: The same CDR3 is also encoded by other DNA sequences in this sample. This chain connects TRBV5-4 to TRBJ1-1; D remains ambiguous. The V and J ends lost 2 bases and 6 bases respectively, with 14 bases between them. CDR1 and CDR2 (germline): SGHNT, YYREEE (reference sequence). This CDR3 spans 14 amino acids. DNA of the CDR3: TGTGCCAGCAGCTTAGGGTTCGGCAGCCCTGAAGCTTTCTTT. Residues: CASSLGFGSPEAFF.

This clone was counted a few times. The chain recombines TRBV18 with TRBJ2-5; D call uncertain. V was clipped by 3 bases and J by 5 bases, with 10 bases between them. In germline, CDR1 is KGHSH, CDR2 LQKENI. The CDR3 sequence is 13 residues long. The CDR3 DNA sequence: TGTGCCAGCTCACCTGTCGTAAAGGAGACCCAGTACTTC. Translated: CASSPVVKETQYF.

This clone was observed at least ten times. The gene calls are TRBV7-8 and TRBJ2-5; 10 bases are a match to TRBD2. Germline-derived CDR1 and CDR2 are SGHVS and FQNEAQ. The CDR3 contains 17 residues. The trim removed 6 bases at V and 0 bases at J, leaving 10 bases unmatched. CDR3 in amino acids: CASRVRLAGYDQETQYF. The CDR3 region has the DNA TGTGCCAGCAGGGTTAGACTAGCGGGTTACGACCAAGAGACCCAGTACTTC.

This clone has a handful of counts. This may stem from a read error, because a much larger clone lies one nucleotide away. The V call is TRBV11-1, the J call TRBJ2-6; D is possibly TRBD1 (5 bases). CDR3 size: 18 residues. CDR1 and CDR2 (germline): SGHAT, FQDESV (reference sequence). The CDR3 protein is CASSPRPVKVDGASVLTF. The CDR3, as DNA: TGTGCCAGCAGCCCCCGGCCGGTCAAAGTCGATGGGGCCAGCGTCCTGACTTTC. The complete variable domain, with remaining parts taken from reference TRBV11-1 and TRBJ2-6, reads EAEVAQSPRYKITEKSQAVAFWCDPISGHATLYWYRQILGQGPELLVQFQDESVVDDSQLPKDRFSAERLKGVDSTLKIQPAELGDSAMYLCASSPRPVKVDGASVLTFGAGSRLTVL.

This clone came up many times. The chain combines TRBV20-1 with TRBJ2-3; D may be TRBD1 (6 bases). The V end was cut by 4 bases, the J end by 2 bases, with 16 bases between. The CDR3 loop spans 15 amino acids. The germline V gene encodes CDR1 DFQATT and CDR2 SNEGSKA (reference sequence). The CDR3 DNA is TGCAGTGCTATGGGTGACAGGAGAAACACAGATACGCAGTATTTT. Its protein is CSAMGDRRNTDTQYF.

Details on this clone: This could be a read error, since a much larger clone is one nucleotide away. The V call is TRBV5-6, the J call TRBJ2-3, with TRBD2 matching 7 bases. The CDR3 spans 17 residues. Germline CDR1 is SGHDT and CDR2 is YYEEEE. The V and J ends lost 2 bases and 5 bases, in that order; junction bases with no gene match: 14. The CDR3 bases are TGTGCCAGCAGCTTTATGGAGGGAGGGCCTGGAAAAGATACGCAGTATTTT. Translated, it gives CASSFMEGGPGKDTQYF.